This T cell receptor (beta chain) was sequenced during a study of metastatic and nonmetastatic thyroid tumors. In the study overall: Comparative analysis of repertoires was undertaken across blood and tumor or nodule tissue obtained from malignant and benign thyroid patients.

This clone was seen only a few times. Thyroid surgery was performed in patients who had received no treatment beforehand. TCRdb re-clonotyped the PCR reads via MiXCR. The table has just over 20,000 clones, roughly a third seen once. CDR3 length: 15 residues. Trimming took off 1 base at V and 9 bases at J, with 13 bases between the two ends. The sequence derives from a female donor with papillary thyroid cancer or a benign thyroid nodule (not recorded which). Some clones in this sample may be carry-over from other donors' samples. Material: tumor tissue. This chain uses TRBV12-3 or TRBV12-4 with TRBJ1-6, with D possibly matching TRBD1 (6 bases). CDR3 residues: CASSLEQGIISPLHF. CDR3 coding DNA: TGTGCCAGCAGTTTAGAGCAGGGGATAATTTCACCCCTCCACTTT.